This T cell receptor (beta chain) was found in a study of control samples from healthy donors and cancer patients. TCRdb's table, derived via immunoSEQ multiplex PCR, lists solely in-frame clones and lacks some. The data contain 100,000 to 150,000 clones, 92% of them singletons. CDR1 MNHEY and CDR2 SMNVEV come from the germline V gene (reference sequence). V was shortened by 0 bases and J by 4 bases, with 12 bases between the two germline ends. The CDR3 loop spans 15 amino acids. This sequence joins TRBV27 and TRBJ1-1, with a tentative D call TRBD1 (5 bases). Sequenced sample: blood. This TCR was sampled from a woman between 45 and 65 years old in good health. The CDR3 nucleotides are TGTGCCAGCAGTTTATCGCGGGGCTCGGGCACTGAAGCTTTCTTT. It encodes CASSLSRGSGTEAFF.